The rows below give T cell receptor beta chains drawn from one sample of a study of T cell responses to AZD1222 COVID-19 vaccine. Clones were sequenced by immunoSEQ multiplex PCR, and TCRdb holds only the in-frame ones, with some missing. This table has approximately 160,000 clones, around 91% appearing once. The material sequenced was peripheral blood, taken on day 0 of AZD1222 vaccination. These receptors all come from an adult in good health. Each CDR3 is given with its conserved first and last residue. A D gene is named only where the DNA matches it firmly. Some rows have no size entry. The others give once, few or many, or a class for an expanded clone.

NA TRBJ1-1 NA TRBV12-3/TRBV12-4 CASSFRGLEAFF TGTGCCAGCAGTTTTCGGGGCCTTGAAGCTTTCTTT
NA TRBJ2-1 NA TRBV15 CATSYERDYEQFF TGTGCCACCAGTTACGAAAGGGATTATGAGCAGTTCTTC
NA TRBJ1-5 NA TRBV7-8 CASSLVQGNQPQHF TGTGCCAGCAGCTTAGTTCAGGGCAATCAGCCCCAGCATTTT
NA TRBJ1-3 NA TRBV28 CASTPSPQGLGNTIYF TGTGCCAGCACCCCGTCACCCCAGGGGCTTGGAAACACCATATATTTT
once TRBJ1-5 NA TRBV6-5 CASSYGGNSNQPQHF TGTGCCAGCAGTTACGGGGGTAATAGCAATCAGCCCCAGCATTTT
NA TRBJ1-2 NA TRBV2 CASSKQGNYGYTF TGTGCCAGCAGCAAACAGGGTAACTATGGCTACACCTTC
NA TRBJ1-5 TRBD1 TRBV2 CASSIQGEQPQHF TGTGCCAGCAGCATACAGGGGGAACAGCCCCAGCATTTT
NA TRBJ2-3 NA TRBV25-1 CASSVGATDTQYF TGTGCCAGCAGTGTGGGGGCAACAGATACGCAGTATTTT
NA TRBJ2-7 NA TRBV7-2 CASSTTHNSYEQYF TGTGCCAGCAGCACAACCCACAACTCCTACGAGCAGTACTTC
NA TRBJ2-1 NA TRBV19 CASSVGQYNEQFF TGTGCCAGTAGTGTCGGCCAGTACAATGAGCAGTTCTTC
NA TRBJ2-7 TRBD2 TRBV14 CASSFSGRAGYEQYF TGTGCCAGCAGCTTTAGCGGGAGGGCCGGATACGAGCAGTACTTC
few TRBJ1-1 TRBD1 TRBV24-1 CATSEGQGASTEAFF TGTGCCACCAGTGAAGGACAGGGGGCGAGCACTGAAGCTTTCTTT
NA TRBJ1-5 NA TRBV28 CASSTSGNRFDQPQHF TGTGCCAGCAGTACCTCGGGGAATAGGTTTGATCAGCCCCAGCATTTT
NA TRBJ2-1 TRBD1 TRBV28 CASSADRPRDEQFF TGTGCCAGCAGCGCGGACAGGCCGAGGGATGAGCAGTTCTTC
NA TRBJ1-5 NA TRBV28 CAITPTSRRNQPQHF TGTGCCATCACGCCGACTAGTCGGCGCAATCAGCCCCAGCATTTT
NA TRBJ1-5 NA TRBV6-5 CASSYSSARNQPQHF TGTGCCAGCAGTTACTCTTCAGCCAGGAATCAGCCCCAGCATTTT
NA TRBJ2-1 TRBD1 TRBV7-3 CASSRGPQGNEQFF TGTGCCAGCAGCAGGGGGCCACAAGGCAATGAGCAGTTCTTC
NA TRBJ1-5 TRBD1 TRBV27 CASSLRTGHQPQHF TGTGCCAGCAGTCTCCGGACAGGGCATCAGCCCCAGCATTTT
NA TRBJ2-3 NA TRBV7-8 CASSLNRVSTDTQYF TGTGCCAGCAGCTTGAACAGGGTCAGCACAGATACGCAGTATTTT
NA TRBJ2-4 TRBD1 TRBV4-3 CASSRQGQGNIQYF TGCGCCAGCAGCCGCCAAGGACAGGGAAACATTCAGTACTTC
NA TRBJ2-3 NA TRBV9 CASSVRTGVATDTQYF TGTGCCAGCAGCGTTAGAACGGGAGTAGCCACAGATACGCAGTATTTT
NA TRBJ2-1 TRBD2 TRBV9 CASSVALAGSEQFF TGTGCCAGCAGCGTAGCACTAGCGGGATCTGAGCAGTTCTTC